What follows are 28 T cell receptor beta chains derived from one specimen sequenced in a study of persistence of HIV-infected CD4 T cells. This was the immunoSEQ version 4 assay in survey mode. Generated by immunoSEQ multiplex PCR, the TCRdb table keeps only in-frame clones and is missing some. The repertoire consists of some 23,000 clones, with roughly 70% occurring once and the leading ten covering roughly 1.9%. No antigen has been identified for these receptors. Cells were stimulated with overlapping HIV-1 Gag 15-mer peptides. Responding CD4+ T cells were sorted by upregulation of both CD40 ligand and CD69. Sequences were derived from CD4+ T cells sorted from PBMCs after approximately 19-hour stimulation, sampled from a patient who received antiretroviral therapy. These receptors were obtained from an adult man with HIV who was CMV-seropositive.

This clone has more than one count but fewer than ten. This chain joins TRBV4-1 and TRBJ2-7, with D possibly called TRBD1 or TRBD2 (5 bases each). The CDR3 covers 14 residues. Looked up from germline, CDR1 is MGHRA and CDR2 is YSYEKL. Trimming removed 1 base from V and 4 bases from J, with 11 bases in between. The CDR3 loop reads CASSQGEGEYEQYF. Written as DNA, the CDR3 is TGCGCCAGCAGCCAAGGAGAAGGGGAGTACGAGCAGTACTTC.

This clone was found a few times. V usage is TRBV7-3 and J usage is TRBJ2-3; 11 bases align to TRBD1. The ends lost 4 bases at V and 6 bases at J; junction bases unmatched: 6. The germline CDR1 and CDR2 sequences are SGHTA and FQGTGA. CDR3 length: 15 residues. This CDR3 reads CASSSRDRGSDTQYF. Written as DNA, the CDR3 is TGTGCCAGCAGCTCCCGGGACAGGGGGTCTGATACGCAGTATTTT.

This chain connects TRBV5-1 to TRBJ2-3; either TRBD1 or TRBD2 may supply D (6 bases each). Germline V gene lookup returns CDR1 SGHRS and CDR2 YFSETQ. Trimming removed 0 bases from V and 1 base from J, with 9 bases in between. This CDR3 contains 15 residues. CDR3 region: CASSLGGGRTDTQYF. CDR3 bases: TGCGCCAGCAGCTTGGGAGGGGGGCGCACAGATACGCAGTATTTT. The full variable domain, rest sourced from reference TRBV5-1 and TRBJ2-3, is KAGVTQTPRYLIKTRGQQVTLSCSPISGHRSVSWYQQTPGQGLQFLFEYFSETQRNKGNFPGRFSGRQFSNSRSEMNVSTLELGDSALYLCASSLGGGRTDTQYFGPGTRLTVL.

This clone was recorded only once. The gene calls are TRBV27 and TRBJ1-6; D is possibly TRBD1 (5 bases). The CDR3 has 17 amino acids. Trimming shortened V by 8 bases and J by 0 bases, and 17 bases separated the two germline ends. CDR1 and CDR2 (germline): MNHEY, SMNVEV (reference sequence). CDR3: CASRTGLPSSYNSPLHF. As DNA, the CDR3 is TGTGCCAGCCGTACGGGACTCCCGAGCTCCTATAATTCACCCCTCCACTTT.

The genes are TRBV7-3 and TRBJ2-1, with 8 bases lining up with TRBD1. J was trimmed by 8 bases and V by 1 base; bases with no gene match: 7. In germline, CDR1 is SGHTA, CDR2 FQGTGA. The CDR3 is made up of 15 amino acids. CDR3 sequence (DNA): TGTGCCAGCAGCTTAAACCTCCAGGGGGCGTATGAGCAGTTCTTC. This translates into CASSLNLQGAYEQFF.

V gene TRBV6-6 combines with J gene TRBJ2-3; TRBD1 aligns across 10 bases. There are 13 residues in the CDR3. The J segment lost 11 bases and the V segment lost 7 bases, leaving 9 bases of the junction unmatched. Germline values: CDR1 MNHNY, CDR2 SVGAGI (reference sequence). The CDR3 nucleotides are TGTGCCAGCACCCCAACGACAGGGGGCTTGCAGTATTTT. Its translation is CASTPTTGGLQYF.

J is TRBJ1-6 and V is TRBV21-1; the table's D call, TRBD1, has no DNA check behind it. TRBV21-1 is classified as a pseudogene. This CDR3 region has 20 residues. This CDR3 is CASSKCPGTGRLSYNSPLHF. CDR3 DNA sequence: TGTGCCAGCAGCAAATGCCCCGGGACAGGGCGACTCTCCTATAATTCACCCCTCCACTTT.

The V and J genes are TRBV5-8 and TRBJ2-2; 8 bases match TRBD1. Germline CDR1 SGHTS, CDR2 YDEGEE. The CDR3 sequence is 15 residues long. The J segment lost 5 bases and the V segment lost 4 bases, leaving 7 bases of the junction unmatched. The CDR3 reads CASSRTGRRTGELFF. CDR3 sequence (DNA): TGTGCCAGCAGCCGGACAGGGAGGAGAACCGGGGAGCTGTTTTTT.

The chain carries TRBV6-2 or TRBV6-3 and TRBJ2-7, with D perhaps TRBD2 (6 bases). V was trimmed by 2 bases and J by 6 bases, leaving 17 bases between them. The CDR3 extends over 15 amino acids. The germline V gene has CDR1 MNHEY and CDR2 SVGEGT. The CDR3 reads CASSYNSGGRAEQYF. Written as DNA, the CDR3 is TGTGCCAGCAGTTACAATTCCGGGGGTCGTGCCGAGCAGTACTTC.

The chain's CDR3 is CASSESGAGSSYNEQFF. The CDR3, as DNA: TGCGCCAGCAGTGAGTCGGGGGCGGGGAGCTCCTACAATGAGCAGTTCTTC. J is TRBJ2-1 and V is TRBV10-2, with D perhaps TRBD1 or TRBD2 (6 bases each). CDR3 length equals 17 residues. CDR1 is WSHSY and CDR2 is SAAADI in the germline V gene. V lost 0 bases to trimming and J lost 0 bases, with 12 bases between them.

The gene calls are TRBV5-1 and TRBJ2-3; tentatively, D is TRBD2 (6 bases). The CDR3 is 15 residues long. Germline V gene lookup returns CDR1 SGHRS and CDR2 YFSETQ. Deletions cut 4 bases from V and 2 bases from J, with 14 bases between. The CDR3 coding sequence is TGCGCCAGCAGCCAATACGGGGGAAACACAGATACGCAGTATTTT. Translated: CASSQYGGNTDTQYF. Full variable domain (remainder filled in from reference TRBV5-1 and TRBJ2-3): KAGVTQTPRYLIKTRGQQVTLSCSPISGHRSVSWYQQTPGQGLQFLFEYFSETQRNKGNFPGRFSGRQFSNSRSEMNVSTLELGDSALYLCASSQYGGNTDTQYFGPGTRLTVL.

The V and J genes are TRBV28 and TRBJ2-1, with TRBD2 matching 8 bases. Per germline, CDR1 MDHEN and CDR2 SYDVKM. Germline trimming cut 5 bases from V and 5 bases from J; bases unmatched to any gene: 2. This CDR3 has 13 amino acids. CDR3 bases: TGTGCCAGCAGTGGGACTAGAAACAATGAGCAGTTCTTC. Protein sequence: CASSGTRNNEQFF.

This chain joins TRBV5-1 and TRBJ1-1; no firm D call. The CDR3 sequence is 12 residues long. In germline, CDR1 is SGHRS, CDR2 YFSETQ. V was shortened by 5 bases and J by 3 bases, with 8 bases between the two germline ends. The chain's CDR3 is CASSRSDTEAFF. CDR3 nucleotide sequence: TGCGCCAGCAGTAGGAGTGACACTGAAGCTTTCTTT. Variable domain in full (rest from reference TRBV5-1 and TRBJ1-1): KAGVTQTPRYLIKTRGQQVTLSCSPISGHRSVSWYQQTPGQGLQFLFEYFSETQRNKGNFPGRFSGRQFSNSRSEMNVSTLELGDSALYLCASSRSDTEAFFGQGTRLTVV.

This chain uses TRBV6-1 with TRBJ2-1; D not certain. CDR3 length: 12 amino acids. Germline V lookup: CDR1 MNHNS, CDR2 SASEGT. V was cut by 1 base and J by 15 bases, with 13 bases left in between. CDR3: CASSEGLRNPFF. The CDR3 region has the DNA TGTGCCAGCAGTGAAGGTCTTAGGAATCCGTTCTTC.

On this clone itself: The junction shows a germline mismatch at one end, possibly a read error. V usage is TRBV18 and J usage is TRBJ2-7, with 8 bases lining up with TRBD2. Per germline, CDR1 KGHSH and CDR2 LQKENI. This CDR3 spans 15 amino acids. The CDR3 protein is CASSPQRAGVYEQYF. CDR3 in DNA: TGTGCCAGCTCCCCACAGCGAGCGGGGGTCTACGAGCAGTACTTC.

The chain is built from TRBV6-6 and TRBJ2-7; no clear D. CDR1 is MNHNY and CDR2 is SVGAGI in the germline V gene (reference sequence). V lost 4 bases and J lost 2, with 6 bases in between. CDR3 length equals 12 residues. The CDR3 region has the DNA TGTGCCAGCAGTTCTAACACCTACGAGCAGTACTTC. Encoded protein: CASSSNTYEQYF.

The J gene is TRBJ1-2, the V gene TRBV5-1, with D unclear. Trimming took 4 bases from V and 1 from J, leaving 5 bases between them. Germline CDR1 SGHRS, CDR2 YFSETQ. This CDR3 spans 12 amino acids. The CDR3: CASSPNNYGYTF. The CDR3 region has the DNA TGCGCCAGCAGCCCAAATAACTATGGCTACACCTTC.

V and J are TRBV3-1 (or the pseudogene TRBV3-2) and TRBJ2-7; 7 nucleotides match TRBD1. Losses at the gene ends were 3 bases for V and 4 bases for J; bases not matched to a gene: 9. CDR1 and CDR2 (germline): LGHDT, YNNKEL (reference sequence). CDR3 length: 15 residues. CDR3 sequence reads: CASSHRGQVIYEQYF. CDR3 DNA: TGTGCCAGCAGCCATCGCGGACAGGTTATATACGAGCAGTACTTC.

The chain is built from TRBV19 and TRBJ2-3; 11 bases align to TRBD2. This CDR3 spans 16 amino acids. The V gene end was trimmed by 5 bases and the J gene end by 2 bases; junction bases not matched to a gene: 6. Germline CDR1 and CDR2: LNHDA and SQIVND (reference sequence). The DNA of the CDR3 is TGTGCCAGTAGTCTGGGACTAGCGGCGATCACAGATACGCAGTATTTT. Protein product: CASSLGLAAITDTQYF.

The chain uses TRBV6-5 and TRBJ2-7; D is unclear. From germline, CDR1 is MNHEY and CDR2 SVGAGI. The CDR3 totals 13 residues. Trimming pared 8 bases from V and 1 base from J, leaving 12 bases between. This CDR3 is CASSSRWSYEQYF. CDR3 DNA sequence: TGTGCCAGCTCGTCGCGGTGGTCCTACGAGCAGTACTTC.

The V call is TRBV24-1, the J call TRBJ2-2; D is undetermined. This CDR3 contains 15 residues. From germline, CDR1 is KGHDR and CDR2 SFDVKD. The ends were cut back, 3 bases at V and 2 bases at J, with 9 bases in the middle. DNA for the CDR3: TGTGCCACCAGTGATCCCTATATCAACACCGGGGAGCTGTTTTTT. It yields the protein CATSDPYINTGELFF.

The chain employs TRBV5-1 and TRBJ2-7, with TRBD1 matching 10 bases. The trim removed 4 bases at V and 0 bases at J, leaving 7 bases unmatched. This CDR3 comprises 16 residues. In germline, CDR1 is SGHRS, CDR2 YFSETQ. The CDR3 DNA is TGCGCCAGCAGCGGAGGGACAGGGGCGAGCTCCTACGAGCAGTACTTC. As protein: CASSGGTGASSYEQYF. Full variable domain (remainder filled in from reference TRBV5-1 and TRBJ2-7): KAGVTQTPRYLIKTRGQQVTLSCSPISGHRSVSWYQQTPGQGLQFLFEYFSETQRNKGNFPGRFSGRQFSNSRSEMNVSTLELGDSALYLCASSGGTGASSYEQYFGPGTRLTVT.

The V gene is TRBV5-1, the J gene TRBJ2-1, with 10 bases aligning to TRBD1. Trimming at V came to 3 bases and at J to 5 bases, leaving 8 bases not matched to a gene. CDR1 and CDR2 from the germline V gene are SGHRS and YFSETQ. This CDR3 contains 16 residues. The CDR3 loop reads CASSWTGTGVNNEQFF. The CDR3 DNA sequence: TGCGCCAGCAGCTGGACCGGGACAGGGGTTAACAATGAGCAGTTCTTC.

The chain combines TRBV10-3 with TRBJ2-3; D is uncertain. The CDR3 is 15 amino acids. V dropped 1 base and J dropped 4 bases, with 12 bases sitting between them. CDR1 ENHRY and CDR2 SYGVKD come from the germline V gene. CDR3 DNA: TGTGCCATCAGTGAGTTTGGGGTTCAACCAGATACGCAGTATTTT. Amino acids: CAISEFGVQPDTQYF.

This clone has only a few counts. The chain uses TRBV10-3 and TRBJ1-5, with a possible D match to TRBD1 (6 bases). V was pared by 7 bases and J by 4 bases, with 11 bases between. The CDR3 sequence is 13 residues long. Germline V CDR1 and CDR2: ENHRY, SYGVKD. For the CDR3, the DNA is TGTGCCATCACAGGGGAAACTAATCAGCCCCAGCATTTT. Its translation: CAITGETNQPQHF.

Regarding this clone: The junction departs from germline at one end; a sequencing error may be responsible. This sequence joins TRBV18 and TRBJ2-7, with 9 positions matching TRBD1. Germline loops: CDR1 KGHSH, CDR2 LQKENI. CDR3 length: 12 amino acids. DNA for the CDR3: TGTGCCAGCTCACCGAATGACAGGGGGAGTCACTTC. Its protein is CASSPNDRGSHF.

The chain is built from TRBV30 and TRBJ1-3, with D possibly matching TRBD1 (6 bases). With 2 bases removed from V and 0 bases from J, the gap between germline ends came to 17 bases. CDR1 and CDR2 from the germline V gene are GTSNPN and SVGIG (reference sequence). The CDR3 covers 17 residues. The CDR3 is CAWSPTHTQGSGNTIYF. The CDR3 coding sequence is TGTGCCTGGAGTCCCACCCATACACAGGGCTCTGGAAACACCATATATTTT.

V gene TRBV5-1 combines with J gene TRBJ2-3; D is perhaps TRBD2 (5 bases). Germline-derived CDR1 and CDR2 are SGHRS and YFSETQ. The CDR3 is made up of 15 amino acids. Trimming took off 3 bases at V and 3 bases at J, with 14 bases between the two ends. This CDR3 is CASSSSWESTDTQYF. DNA of the CDR3: TGCGCCAGCAGCTCTAGCTGGGAGTCAACAGATACGCAGTATTTT.